The rows below give T cell receptor beta chains drawn from one sample of a study of T cell clonotyping in hematopoietic cell transplantation. The assay was immunoSEQ multiplex PCR, and TCRdb's table has in-frame clones only and misses some. The table records tens of thousands of clones, roughly 96% of them present only once. Input material: peripheral blood mononuclear cells. All receptors come from a man between 25 and 39 years old in good health. Some clones in this sample may be carry-over from other donors' samples. Each CDR3 is given with its conserved first and last residue. The D gene is left open where the match is weak. Only some rows state a clone size, as once, few, many or a class for expanded clones.

length | size | J | V | D | DNA | CDR3
12 | . | TRBJ1-1 | TRBV7-9 | . | TGTGCCAGCAGCTCCGCCTACACTGAAGCTTTCTTT | CASSSAYTEAFF
16 | . | TRBJ1-4 | TRBV11-2 | . | TGTGCCAGCAGCTCATCCCTCCGGGAGCCTCTGAGGAAGCTGTTTTTT | CASSSSLREPLRKLFF
15 | . | TRBJ1-5 | TRBV7-9 | . | TGTGCCAGCAGCCTCCTCGGGAATAGCAATCAGCCCCAGCATTTT | CASSLLGNSNQPQHF
14 | . | TRBJ1-1 | TRBV19 | . | TGTGCCAGTAGTATAGATCTTGAGGAAACTGAAGCTTTCTTT | CASSIDLEETEAFF
15 | once | TRBJ1-1 | TRBV4-1 | . | TGCGCCAGCAGCGACCAGGGACACACGAACACTGAAGCTTTCTTT | CASSDQGHTNTEAFF
13 | . | TRBJ1-2 | TRBV27 | . | TGTGCCAGCAGCCCTTTAAGGGCCGTAGGCTACACCTTC | CASSPLRAVGYTF
17 | . | TRBJ2-3 | TRBV9 | TRBD2 | TGTGCCAGCAGCGTCGAAGGGGGACTAGCGATCACAGATACGCAGTATTTT | CASSVEGGLAITDTQYF
15 | . | TRBJ1-4 | TRBV5-5 | TRBD1 | TGTGCCAGCAGTTTTGACAGGGTCTTTAATGAAAAACTGTTTTTT | CASSFDRVFNEKLFF
17 | . | TRBJ2-6 | TRBV5-1 | TRBD1 | TGCGCCAGCAGCTTGGTTCAGGGGGCATCTGGGGCCAACGTCCTGACTTTC | CASSLVQGASGANVLTF
15 | . | TRBJ1-5 | TRBV6-5 | . | TGTGCCAGCAGTTACGGGACACCTAGCAATCAGCCCCAGCATTTT | CASSYGTPSNQPQHF
15 | . | TRBJ1-1 | TRBV10-3 | . | TGTGCCATCAGTGCAGGGAGGGAGATGAACACTGAAGCTTTCTTT | CAISAGREMNTEAFF
17 | . | TRBJ2-1 | TRBV4-3 | TRBD2 | TGCGCCAGCAGCCCCAAGAACCCGGGACTAGCGGGGAATGAGCAGTTCTTC | CASSPKNPGLAGNEQFF
15 | . | TRBJ1-5 | TRBV27 | TRBD1 | TGTGCCAGCAGTTCCGGGACAGGGGGCCGTCAGCCCCAGCATTTT | CASSSGTGGRQPQHF